Below, 10 T cell receptor beta chains from the same sample are listed, as sequenced in a study of blood T cell repertoires in COVID-19. The assay was immunoSEQ multiplex PCR, and TCRdb's table has in-frame clones only and misses some. The sample shows over 200,000 clones, about nine tenths of them seen only once. Sequenced material: PBMCs or T cells enriched from blood (not recorded which). These receptors were obtained from a woman aged 25 to 45 with acute COVID-19.

J is TRBJ2-2 and V is TRBV7-9, with TRBD1 identical over 8 bases. The CDR3 sequence is 16 residues long. From germline, CDR1 is SEHNR and CDR2 FQNEAQ (reference sequence). V gave up 5 bases and J gave up 3 bases; unmatched junction bases: 8. The CDR3 sequence is CASSTQTGAYTGELFF. Written as DNA, the CDR3 is TGTGCCAGCAGCACTCAGACAGGGGCCTACACCGGGGAGCTGTTTTTT.

The CDR3 here is CASIIQWNTEAFF. The CDR3 bases are TGTGCCAGCATCATACAGTGGAACACTGAAGCTTTCTTT. This sequence joins TRBV12-3 or TRBV12-4 and TRBJ1-1; D not certain. CDR3 size: 13 residues. Trimming removed 7 bases at V and 1 base at J, with 10 bases between.

This clone was counted only a few times. The V and J genes are TRBV23-1 and TRBJ1-5; TRBD1 matches 8 bases. TRBV23-1 carries the ORF label, with uncertain function. The J segment lost 7 bases and the V segment lost 2 bases, leaving 7 bases of the junction unmatched. The CDR3 extends over 15 amino acids. CDR3 sequence: CASSQNQGAYQPQHF. The CDR3 DNA follows: TGCGCCAGCAGTCAAAATCAGGGGGCGTACCAGCCCCAGCATTTT.

This rearrangement joins TRBV6-2 or TRBV6-3 to TRBJ1-1; D call uncertain. Germline CDR1 MNHEY, CDR2 SVGEGT. The V and J ends lost 4 bases and 5 bases respectively, with 8 bases between them. The CDR3 has 12 residues. CDR3 nucleotide sequence: TGTGCCAGCAGTTCCCGGTTAACTGAAGCTTTCTTT. Protein sequence: CASSSRLTEAFF.

V usage is TRBV6-2 or TRBV6-3 and J usage is TRBJ2-3; TRBD2 matches at 9 bases. The CDR3 runs 16 residues. Germline V CDR1 and CDR2: MNHEY, SVGEGT. Losses at the gene ends were 6 bases for V and 6 bases for J; bases not matched to a gene: 13. CDR3: CASSPRRGGIVDTQYF. Here the CDR3 DNA reads TGTGCCAGCAGCCCTAGGCGGGGGGGCATTGTTGATACGCAGTATTTT.

The chain carries TRBV7-9 and TRBJ1-2, with D perhaps matching TRBD1 (5 bases). CDR1 is SEHNR and CDR2 is FQNEAQ in the germline V gene (reference sequence). Trimming took 1 base from V and 4 from J, leaving 7 bases between them. This CDR3 is built from 13 residues. The CDR3 spells CASSLGRGYGYTF. The CDR3 DNA reads TGTGCCAGCAGCTTAGGGAGGGGCTATGGCTACACCTTC.

The chain links TRBV7-9 to TRBJ1-4; D unresolved. Trimming pared 5 bases from V and 7 bases from J, leaving 14 bases between. The CDR3 length is 14 residues. Germline lookup yields CDR1 SEHNR and CDR2 FQNEAQ (reference sequence). CDR3 coding DNA: TGTGCCAGCAGCGCTTACAGTGGATTTGAAAAACTGTTTTTT. Its protein product is CASSAYSGFEKLFF.

The CDR3 is CASSIPQLLSEQFF. The CDR3 DNA reads TGTGCCAGTAGTATCCCTCAGTTGTTAAGTGAGCAGTTCTTC. The chain links TRBV19 to TRBJ2-1, with D unclear. The CDR3 has 14 amino acids. The germline V gene encodes CDR1 LNHDA and CDR2 SQIVND (reference sequence). V shed 3 bases and J shed 9 bases, with 15 bases lying between them.

The V and J genes are TRBV9 and TRBJ2-1; maybe TRBD2 (6 bases). Germline V gives CDR1 SGDLS, CDR2 YYNGEE. Trimming removed 3 bases from V and 0 bases from J, with 13 bases in between. The CDR3 contains 16 residues. CDR3 coding DNA: TGTGCCAGCAGCGGCACTAGCCGGCGCTCCTACAATGAGCAGTTCTTC. It encodes CASSGTSRRSYNEQFF.

V usage is TRBV4-2 and J usage is TRBJ2-3; 15 nucleotides align to TRBD2. Germline loops: CDR1 LGHNA, CDR2 YNFKEQ. V lost 0 bases, J lost 4 bases, and 5 bases stayed unmatched. This CDR3 is 18 amino acids long. CDR3 nucleotide sequence: TGTGCCAGCAGCCAAGATCGGACTAGCGGGAGGGTAGCAGATACGCAGTATTTT. Protein: CASSQDRTSGRVADTQYF.